Following are 28 T cell receptor beta chains from one sample sequenced in a study of T cell responses to AZD1222 COVID-19 vaccine. The data were produced by immunoSEQ multiplex PCR, yet TCRdb's version contains in-frame clones alone and is incomplete. The data show about 120,000 clones, about 88% seen once. This sample comprised peripheral blood, obtained 28 days after the second AZD1222 dose. The receptors here all came from an adult who received the AZD1222 COVID-19 vaccine.

The chain combines TRBV19 with TRBJ1-3; no clear D gene. Germline V gene data show CDR1 as LNHDA and CDR2 as SQIVND (reference sequence). V lost 3 bases and J lost 0, with 9 bases in between. This CDR3 comprises 15 residues. In DNA, the CDR3 is TGTGCCAGTAGTATGGAGTTTTACTCTGGAAACACCATATATTTT. Protein sequence: CASSMEFYSGNTIYF.

This clone was recorded a few times. The chain employs TRBV15 and TRBJ1-5; TRBD1 is a possible D gene (6 bases). Germline assignment: CDR1 LNHNV and CDR2 YYDKDF (reference sequence). V was clipped by 5 bases and J by 3 bases, with 11 bases between them. The CDR3 has 14 amino acids. CDR3 loop: CATSVRDNNQPQHF. As DNA, the CDR3 is TGTGCCACCAGCGTCCGGGACAACAATCAGCCCCAGCATTTT.

The chain has TRBV5-1 and TRBJ1-1; 7 nucleotides line up with TRBD1. V dropped 4 bases and J dropped 5; count of bases not matched to a gene: 5. This CDR3 spans 13 amino acids. Germline CDR1 SGHRS, CDR2 YFSETQ. CDR3 nucleotide sequence: TGCGCCAGCAGCCAGACAGGGCGAACTGAAGCTTTCTTT. The encoded protein is CASSQTGRTEAFF. Variable domain in full (rest from reference TRBV5-1 and TRBJ1-1): KAGVTQTPRYLIKTRGQQVTLSCSPISGHRSVSWYQQTPGQGLQFLFEYFSETQRNKGNFPGRFSGRQFSNSRSEMNVSTLELGDSALYLCASSQTGRTEAFFGQGTRLTVV.

V is TRBV18 and J is TRBJ2-1; 10 positions match TRBD2. CDR1 KGHSH and CDR2 LQKENI come from the germline V gene. CDR3 size: 16 residues. The J segment lost 4 bases and the V segment lost 6 bases, leaving 9 bases of the junction unmatched. This CDR3 reads CASSLPRTSGYNEQFF. Here the CDR3 DNA reads TGTGCCAGCTCGCTCCCAAGGACTAGCGGATACAATGAGCAGTTCTTC.

The rearrangement uses TRBV19 and TRBJ2-1; D unclear. The CDR3 runs 13 residues. Per germline, CDR1 LNHDA and CDR2 SQIVND (reference sequence). V lost 2 bases, J lost 15 bases, and 17 bases lay in between. Written as DNA, the CDR3 is TGTGCCAGTAGTATAATAGGAAGAGACCCTCCGTTCTTC. This encodes CASSIIGRDPPFF.

The chain joins TRBV5-1 to TRBJ2-1; 7 nucleotides agree with TRBD1. V lost 5 bases, J lost 8 bases, and 16 bases stayed unmatched. Germline-derived CDR1 and CDR2 are SGHRS and YFSETQ. The CDR3 is 16 residues long. DNA for the CDR3: TGCGCCAGCAGAGCCATAGCGAGGGGGCCGCAGGATGAGCAGTTCTTC. Its translation: CASRAIARGPQDEQFF.

The chain employs TRBV10-2 and TRBJ2-1, with 8 bases fitting TRBD1. With V trimmed by 2 bases and J by 6 bases, 0 bases remained unmatched. Looked up from germline, CDR1 is WSHSY and CDR2 is SAAADI. The CDR3 length is 13 residues. CDR3 loop: CASSETGGNEQFF. CDR3 bases: TGCGCCAGCAGTGAGACAGGGGGCAATGAGCAGTTCTTC.

By sample share, this clone is medium-sized. V and J are TRBV6-1 and TRBJ1-2; 8 bases match TRBD1. This CDR3 contains 14 residues. Germline CDR1 and CDR2: MNHNS and SASEGT. J was trimmed by 8 bases and V by 1 base; bases with no gene match: 6. The CDR3 coding sequence is TGTGCCAGCAGTGAAGGGACAGGGCTTAGGGGCTACACCTTC. It encodes CASSEGTGLRGYTF.

The chain has TRBV18 and TRBJ1-2; D gene uncertain. The CDR3 consists of 15 residues. The V and J ends lost 2 bases and 7 bases respectively, with 17 bases between them. Germline CDR1 KGHSH, CDR2 LQKENI. CDR3 DNA sequence: TGTGCCAGCTCACCAAACCCGAGAAACTGGGGTGGCTACACCTTC. It codes for CASSPNPRNWGGYTF.

The J gene is TRBJ2-6, the V gene TRBV11-3; 12 bases map to TRBD1. V lost 5 bases to trimming and J lost 3 bases; unmatched junction nucleotides: 5. The germline gives CDR1 SGHNT, CDR2 YENEEA. The CDR3 spans 17 residues. The CDR3: CASSPGQGAIGANVLTF. The CDR3 DNA reads TGTGCCAGCAGCCCGGGACAGGGGGCAATTGGGGCCAACGTCCTGACTTTC. Supplemented by reference TRBV11-3 and TRBJ2-6, the full variable domain reads EAGVVQSPRYKIIEKKQPVAFWCNPISGHNTLYWYLQNLGQGPELLIRYENEEAVDDSQLPKDRFSAERLKGVDSTLKIQPAELGDSAVYLCASSPGQGAIGANVLTFGAGSRLTVL.

This clone has a single count. The chain has TRBV6-2 or TRBV6-3 and TRBJ1-2; D is perhaps TRBD1 (5 bases). CDR1 and CDR2 (germline): MNHEY, SVGEGT. Trimming removed 4 bases at V and 2 bases at J, with 11 bases between. The CDR3 sequence is 14 residues long. The CDR3 here is CASSWDGENYGYTF. DNA of the CDR3: TGTGCCAGCAGTTGGGACGGAGAAAACTATGGCTACACCTTC.

The gene calls are TRBV4-1 and TRBJ1-2; possible D gene TRBD1, 5 bases. With 0 bases removed from V and 3 bases from J, the gap between germline ends came to 11 bases. From germline, CDR1 is MGHRA and CDR2 YSYEKL. The CDR3 consists of 15 residues. The DNA of the CDR3 is TGCGCCAGCAGCCAAGATCAGGGTTTAGACTATGGCTACACCTTC. Translating it yields CASSQDQGLDYGYTF.

V and J are TRBV5-4 and TRBJ1-2, with D possibly being TRBD1 (6 bases). V lost 0 bases and J lost 6, with 9 bases in between. The CDR3 is 13 residues long. Germline assignment: CDR1 SGHNT and CDR2 YYREEE (reference sequence). The CDR3 nucleotides are TGTGCCAGCAGCTTGGGGGGGCGGAATGGCTACACCTTC. Its protein product is CASSLGGRNGYTF.

The chain links TRBV19 to TRBJ2-5; D tentatively reads TRBD1 or TRBD2 (5 bases each). Trimming removed 2 bases from V and 7 bases from J, with 11 bases in between. The CDR3 runs 13 residues. The germline V gene encodes CDR1 LNHDA and CDR2 SQIVND (reference sequence). The CDR3 DNA reads as TGTGCCAGTAGTATATCGGGGCCTGGGACCCAGTACTTC. Translation gives CASSISGPGTQYF.

The chain has TRBV10-3 and TRBJ1-5; D gene ambiguous. V lost 3 bases and J 0 bases, leaving 3 bases between the germline ends. This CDR3 is built from 13 residues. The germline gives CDR1 ENHRY, CDR2 SYGVKD. Here the CDR3 reads CAISDASNQPQHF. The CDR3 nucleotides are TGTGCCATCAGTGACGCTAGCAATCAGCCCCAGCATTTT.

The chain joins TRBV18 to TRBJ1-1, with D uncertain. This CDR3 spans 15 amino acids. The germline CDR1 and CDR2 sequences are KGHSH and LQKENI. Trimming removed 3 bases from V and 7 bases from J, with 18 bases in between. In nucleotides, the CDR3 is TGTGCCAGCTCACCCTTCAGAGGCGACGGGAGTGAAGCTTTCTTT. It specifies CASSPFRGDGSEAFF.

The chain employs TRBV27 and TRBJ1-6; a possible D gene is TRBD1 (5 bases). Per germline, CDR1 MNHEY and CDR2 SMNVEV (reference sequence). V lost 3 bases to trimming and J lost 4 bases, with 10 bases between them. The CDR3 consists of 15 residues. The CDR3 sequence: CASSFAGRYNSPLHF. CDR3 in DNA: TGTGCCAGCAGTTTCGCAGGGAGGTATAATTCACCCCTCCACTTT.

The gene calls are TRBV9 and TRBJ1-2, with TRBD1 matching 10 bases. The CDR3 has 15 amino acids. Germline loops: CDR1 SGDLS, CDR2 YYNGEE. V dropped 3 bases and J dropped 7; count of bases not matched to a gene: 9. In DNA form, the CDR3 reads TGTGCCAGCAGCGCAGGGGACAGGGGAGTCTCTGGCTACACCTTC. Translating it yields CASSAGDRGVSGYTF.

The chain uses TRBV7-2 and TRBJ2-1; D remains ambiguous. The CDR3 runs to 15 residues. The V gene's germline CDR1 is SGHTA and CDR2 FQGNSA. Trimming took off 0 bases at V and 9 bases at J, with 15 bases between the two ends. The CDR3 coding sequence is TGTGCCAGCAGCTTAGCGAGAGTCAAGATGGGTGAGCAGTTCTTC. Its protein product is CASSLARVKMGEQFF.

The genes are TRBV7-3 and TRBJ1-5; TRBD1 agrees at 7 bases. J was trimmed by 16 bases and V by 5 bases; bases with no gene match: 8. CDR3 length: 11 amino acids. The germline gives CDR1 SGHTA, CDR2 FQGTGA. CDR3 amino acids: CASSLTGDYHF. The CDR3 DNA sequence: TGTGCCAGCAGCCTCACAGGGGATTACCATTTT.

V and J are TRBV28 and TRBJ2-7; 7 bases match TRBD1. The CDR3 extends over 14 amino acids. The trim removed 3 bases at V and 3 bases at J, leaving 5 bases unmatched. Looked up from germline, CDR1 is MDHEN and CDR2 is SYDVKM. CDR3 amino acids: CASSFQGVFYEQYF. CDR3 nucleotide sequence: TGTGCCAGCAGTTTTCAGGGGGTGTTCTACGAGCAGTACTTC.

The chain carries TRBV7-9 and TRBJ2-6; D is unresolved. In germline, CDR1 is SEHNR, CDR2 FQNEAQ (reference sequence). Trimming removed 5 bases at V and 1 base at J, with 9 bases between. This CDR3 has 15 amino acids. CDR3 residues: CASSLVRSGANVLTF. CDR3 in DNA: TGTGCCAGCAGCCTGGTTAGATCTGGGGCCAACGTCCTGACTTTC.

The rearrangement uses TRBV5-1 and TRBJ2-5, with D hard to call. Germline loops: CDR1 SGHRS, CDR2 YFSETQ. CDR3 length equals 15 residues. Trimming took off 2 bases at V and 2 bases at J, with 13 bases between the two ends. The CDR3 loop reads CASSFYRKGQETQYF. The CDR3 DNA follows: TGCGCCAGCAGCTTTTACCGGAAGGGTCAAGAGACCCAGTACTTC.

The V call is TRBV7-2, the J call TRBJ1-4; TRBD1 might be the D (5 bases). Trimming left V 3 bases short and J 1 base short, with 12 bases between. Germline V CDR1 and CDR2: SGHTA, FQGNSA. This CDR3 is 16 amino acids long. CDR3 nucleotide sequence: TGTGCCAGCAGCTTGGGGCAGAGGGGAACTAATGAAAAACTGTTTTTT. Its protein product is CASSLGQRGTNEKLFF.

The V call is TRBV10-2, the J call TRBJ2-7; D not certain. V gave up 3 bases and J gave up 0 bases, with 12 bases separating them. This CDR3 is 15 amino acids long. Germline CDR1 and CDR2: WSHSY and SAAADI. CDR3 nucleotide sequence: TGCGCCAGCAGTGAAGGGTCTATATACTCCTACGAGCAGTACTTC. It specifies CASSEGSIYSYEQYF.

The genes are TRBV7-9 and TRBJ2-2; D may correspond to TRBD1 or TRBD2 (7 bases each). Per the germline V gene, CDR1 is SEHNR and CDR2 is FQNEAQ (reference sequence). V was shortened by 5 bases and J by 1 base, with 20 bases between the two germline ends. The CDR3 is 18 residues long. CDR3 nucleotides: TGTGCCAGCAGCCTACCGACAGGGCTAGCGGAGAACACCGGGGAGCTGTTTTTT. It is translated as CASSLPTGLAENTGELFF.

CDR3 sequence (DNA): TGTGCCAGCAGCGGGACAGGGGTTACGAACACTGAAGCTTTCTTT. Translated: CASSGTGVTNTEAFF. V gene TRBV7-2 combines with J gene TRBJ1-1; TRBD1 aligns across 10 bases. The trim removed 5 bases at V and 1 base at J, leaving 4 bases unmatched. The germline gives CDR1 SGHTA, CDR2 FQGNSA. The length of the CDR3 is 15 residues.

V usage is TRBV30 and J usage is TRBJ2-5, with TRBD2 matching 12 bases. V lost 3 bases to trimming and J lost 5 bases; unmatched junction nucleotides: 1. The CDR3 loop spans 13 amino acids. Germline CDR1 reads GTSNPN; CDR2 reads SVGIG (reference sequence). Here the CDR3 reads CAWRTSGGETQYF. CDR3 nucleotides: TGTGCCTGGAGAACTAGCGGGGGGGAGACCCAGTACTTC.